This T cell receptor (beta chain) was sequenced for a study of T-cell memory formation after mild COVID-19. Notes on the study in general: Later expanders leaned toward CD4+, whereas clones contracting from day 15 to 85 were balanced CD4/CD8. The appearance of some responding clones in pre-infection memory suggested that cross-reactive memory joined.

A 5'RACE reaction primed in the constant segment made cDNA libraries of TCR alpha and TCR beta, and these carried sample barcodes and UMIs. TCRdb fed the 5' RACE reads into MiXCR, producing one record per CDR3 protein. The sample lists roughly 200,000 distinct CDR3 sequences, approximately 16% seen once, with under 2.5% in the top ten. The CDR3 loop spans 16 amino acids. Germline V CDR1 and CDR2: MNHNS, SASEGT. V lost 4 bases and J lost 2; bases outside the gene matches: 9. This clonotype appeared a few times. Its antigen is unknown. The chain couples TRBV6-1 to TRBJ2-3; 7 nucleotides align to TRBD1. Sequenced: PBMCs or a T cell subset sorted from them (not recorded which). The receptor's source is an adult woman who had mild COVID-19 (a few samples of this study predate the infection). Cell type and time point are not known. The CDR3 reads CASSGGQSPLTDTQYF. Here the CDR3 DNA reads TGTGCCAGCAGTGGGGGACAGAGCCCGCTCACAGATACGCAGTATTTT.